This T cell receptor (beta chain) was recovered during a study of blood T cell repertoires in COVID-19 (dated by TCRdb to the early 2020s). For the wider study: Samples from collaborators originated in the United States, Italy and Spain and spanned both the acute and convalescent phases of COVID-19. Deeply sampled blood TCRbeta repertoires from subjects exposed to, actively infected with, or recovered from COVID-19 were included in the dataset. A de-identified subject ID, COVID-19 status, age in years and sex were almost always included in the sample metadata. The samples were drawn from the first 160 participants of the ongoing ImmuneRACE study and from over a thousand subjects provided by 6 global collaborators. Where available, HLA class I and class II types were obtained from metadata supplied by the sample provider rather than from assay-based typing. A freely available public database, intended as a resource for researchers studying the immune response to SARS-CoV-2, is where the repertoires were released. The material from the prospective study consisted of cDNA or gDNA derived from T cells, B-cell-depleted T cells, or PBMCs.

TCRbeta CDR3 regions were amplified from genomic DNA using the immunoSEQ Assay, a bias-controlled multiplex PCR. As for how the authors treated the data: Within the assay, amplification of reference gene primers was used to estimate how many nucleated cells each sample contained. Sequence reads were collapsed and filtered to measure the absolute abundance of every unique TCRbeta CDR3 rearrangement. Productive Simpson clonality was computed per sample as the square root of Simpson's diversity index over productive rearrangements. TCRdb stores this immuneACCESS table with in-frame sequences only. Part of the clones is absent; in the studies checked, under half of the shortfall reflects unresolved V genes, and no reason is known for the rest. That table supplies the V and J calls and clone size; D and trimming were determined from the DNA. In this sample the table shows a few hundred thousand clones, roughly 86% of which occur a single time. In total, the top ten clones hold approximately 8.1% of the sample.

Another Seattle source contributed samples from volunteer blood donors who had recovered from COVID-19. The collaborating institutions used their own protocols to collect whole blood in K2EDTA tubes. For TCRbeta analysis, collaborators shipped samples as frozen whole blood, isolated PBMCs, or DNA extracted from either of those sample types. About this clone itself: Its antigen has not been determined. Within one base of it there is no much larger clone, and no base qualities were kept.

General study outcomes and caveats: Clinical and demographic metadata were provided uncurated, with the amount varying by source and participant.

From a lookup of the germline V gene (reference sequence), CDR1 and CDR2 are MNHEY and SMNVEV. The CDR3 measures 15 amino acids from cysteine to phenylalanine. Only the CDR3 DNA is retained, 45 bases long and in frame from the first base. Germline trimming amounts to 0 bases on V and 7 bases on J, with 6 as the count of junction bases outside the gene matches. This sequence uses TRBV27 and TRBJ2-1; a stretch of 7 junction bases matches TRBD2. Sequencing used peripheral blood. The sequence was obtained from a woman between 50 and 59 years old who had recovered from COVID-19. The bases read TGTGCCAGCAGTTTATCGGGGGAGGGGTGGAATGAGCAGTTCTTC. The encoded protein is CASSLSGEGWNEQFF.